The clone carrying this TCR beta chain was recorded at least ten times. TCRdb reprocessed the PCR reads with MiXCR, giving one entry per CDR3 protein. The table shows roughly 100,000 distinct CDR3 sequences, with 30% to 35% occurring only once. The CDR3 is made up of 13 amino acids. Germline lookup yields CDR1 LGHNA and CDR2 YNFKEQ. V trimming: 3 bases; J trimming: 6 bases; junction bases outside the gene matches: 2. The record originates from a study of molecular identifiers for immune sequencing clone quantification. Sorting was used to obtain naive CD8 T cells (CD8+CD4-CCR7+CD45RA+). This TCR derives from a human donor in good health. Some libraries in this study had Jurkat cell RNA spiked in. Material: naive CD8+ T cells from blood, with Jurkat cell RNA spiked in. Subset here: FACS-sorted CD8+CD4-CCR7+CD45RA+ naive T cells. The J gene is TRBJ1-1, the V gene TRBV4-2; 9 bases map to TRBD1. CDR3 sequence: CASSQGQGAEAFF. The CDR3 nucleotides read TGTGCCAGCAGCCAGGGACAGGGCGCTGAAGCTTTCTTT.